One and the same sample provided the 4 T cell receptor beta chains below, sequenced in a study of CD8 T cells in Susac syndrome. RNA, at roughly 0.5 to 1 ug, was reverse transcribed with random hexamers. Using its own MiXCR run on the immunoSEQ multiplex PCR reads, TCRdb lists one record per CDR3 protein. Here the sample spans 110,000 to 150,000 distinct CDR3 sequences, around 95% being singletons. Sequencing input: CD4+ T cells from PBMCs. Receptor source: a human donor with Susac syndrome.

The CDR3 DNA follows: TGCAGTGCTAGAGATTTACGGAGGGCGAACACCGGGGAGCTGTTTTTT. Its translation is CSARDLRRANTGELFF. The chain employs TRBV20-1 and TRBJ2-2, with a weak D call TRBD2 (6 bases). The CDR3 extends over 16 amino acids. The germline CDR1 and CDR2 sequences are DFQATT and SNEGSKA (reference sequence). V lost 0 bases and J 0 bases, leaving 11 bases between the germline ends.

The rearrangement uses TRBV5-4 and TRBJ2-7; 12 bases line up with TRBD2. CDR3 size: 14 residues. V shed 7 bases and J 6 bases; nucleotides not matched to a gene: 8. Germline CDR1 and CDR2: SGHNT and YYREEE (reference sequence). CDR3 coding DNA: TGTGCCAGCGGCCTAGCGGGAGGGCCGGTCGAGCAGTACTTC. Residues: CASGLAGGPVEQYF.

This clonotype was seen only once. The chain couples TRBV3-1 to TRBJ2-6; D gene ambiguous. Germline loops: CDR1 LGHDT, CDR2 YNNKEL (reference sequence). The CDR3 sequence is 14 residues long. Trimming left V 5 bases short and J 1 base short, with 6 bases between. The CDR3 nucleotides read TGTGCCAGCAGCTTGATTTCTGGGGCCAACGTCCTGACTTTC. Its translation: CASSLISGANVLTF.

The V call is TRBV4-1, the J call TRBJ2-7; D call uncertain. The length of the CDR3 is 17 residues. V lost 0 bases to trimming and J lost 0 bases, with 15 bases between them. Germline lookup yields CDR1 MGHRA and CDR2 YSYEKL. For the CDR3, the DNA is TGCGCCAGCAGCCAAGATGATAACAGCAAAACCTCCTACGAGCAGTACTTC. It translates to CASSQDDNSKTSYEQYF.